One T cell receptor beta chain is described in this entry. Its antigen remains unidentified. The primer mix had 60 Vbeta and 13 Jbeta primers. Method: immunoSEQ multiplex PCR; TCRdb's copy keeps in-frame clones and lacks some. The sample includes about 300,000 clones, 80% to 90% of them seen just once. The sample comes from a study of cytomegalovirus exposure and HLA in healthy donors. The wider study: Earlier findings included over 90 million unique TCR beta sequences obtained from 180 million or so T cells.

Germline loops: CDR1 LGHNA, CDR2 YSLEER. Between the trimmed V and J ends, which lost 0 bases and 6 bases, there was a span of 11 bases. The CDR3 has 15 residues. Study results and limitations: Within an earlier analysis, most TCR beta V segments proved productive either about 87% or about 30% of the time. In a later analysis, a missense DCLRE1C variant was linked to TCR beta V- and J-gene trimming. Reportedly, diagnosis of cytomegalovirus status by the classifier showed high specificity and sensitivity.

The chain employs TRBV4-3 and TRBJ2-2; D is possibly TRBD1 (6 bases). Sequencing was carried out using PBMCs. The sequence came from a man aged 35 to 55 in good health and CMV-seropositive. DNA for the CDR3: TGCGCCAGCAGCCAAGATAGGGCAGGGGCCGGGGAGCTGTTTTTT. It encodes CASSQDRAGAGELFF.